This T cell receptor beta chain was captured by sequencing in a study of OX40 agonist ivuxolimab in advanced cancers. About the research overall: Allowance was made for prior anti-PD-1, anti-PD-L1 or anti-CTLA-4 therapy, and approximately 40% had some.

Profiling relied on immunoSEQ multiplex PCR, and the TCRdb table lists in-frame clones only, not all of them. The table shows about 73,000 clones, with 70% to 90% occurring only once. Baseline, cycle 4 day 1, and cycle 7 day 1 were the blood sampling points. In germline, CDR1 is MGHRA, CDR2 YSYEKL. The CDR3 sequence is 15 residues long. The ends lost 1 base at V and 0 bases at J; junction bases unmatched: 2. The V and J genes are TRBV4-1 and TRBJ1-1; 7 positions agree with TRBD1. The source material was CD4+ or CD8+ T cells sorted from blood, sampled in a trial of the OX40 agonist ivuxolimab. This TCR was recovered from an adult with an advanced solid tumor such as melanoma, head and neck, liver or kidney cancer. CDR3 sequence reads: CASSQGGQMNTEAFF. CDR3 nucleotide sequence: TGCGCCAGCAGCCAAGGGGGACAGATGAACACTGAAGCTTTCTTT.